This T cell receptor beta chain originates from a study of cytomegalovirus exposure and HLA in healthy donors. Points from the study as a whole: A later analysis linked 15,000 to 20,000 TCR beta sequences to HLA alleles at 0.05 false discovery rate. Most TCR beta V segments were productive about 90% or about 30% of the time in an earlier analysis. Several of the most significant clusters were apparently associated with common viral pathogens in a later analysis.

This clone came up a few times. Its specificity is not known. The ends lost 1 base at V and 4 bases at J; junction bases unmatched: 1. The length of the CDR3 is 13 residues. Germline V gene data show CDR1 as SGHNT and CDR2 as YYREEE (reference sequence). The PCR made use of 60 Vbeta and 13 Jbeta primers. Profiled with immunoSEQ multiplex PCR; TCRdb holds only in-frame clones, not every one. In the table there are 120,000 to 150,000 clones, 65% to 90% of which are singletons. Source material: PBMCs. This clonotype was obtained from a female donor in good health and CMV-seronegative. This chain uses TRBV5-4 with TRBJ1-1; 7 nucleotides match TRBD1. The CDR3 DNA sequence: TGTGCCAGCAGCTTGACAGGGGTCACTGAAGCTTTCTTT. Protein sequence: CASSLTGVTEAFF.